A selection of T cell receptor beta chains follows, all from one sample in a study of T cell responses to AZD1222 COVID-19 vaccine. The protocol was immunoSEQ multiplex PCR, while the TCRdb copy is restricted to in-frame clones and leaves out a portion. The repertoire has fewer than 100,000 clones, 70% to 90% of them found once; the top ten carry about 19%. Sequences were derived from peripheral blood, sampled on day 0 of AZD1222 vaccination. These receptor sequences come from an adult in good health. CDR3s include the opening cysteine and the closing phenylalanine or tryptophan. D genes are given only for firm matches. The size of a clone is reported for some rows only, either as once, few or many, or as a class for expanded clones.

d_gene,abundance,j_gene,v_gene,CDR3nt,CDR3aa
TRBD1,-,TRBJ2-1,TRBV6-4,TGTGCCAGCAGTGACAGTCGCAGGGGGTCCAATGAGCAGTTCTTC,CASSDSRRGSNEQFF
TRBD1,once,TRBJ2-7,TRBV6-2/TRBV6-3,TGTGCCAGCAGTTCCTCACGGGACAGCAGCTCCTACGAGCAGTACTTC,CASSSSRDSSSYEQYF
-,once,TRBJ1-1,TRBV3-1/TRBV3-2,TGTGCCAGCAGCCAAGATCTTGATGGGGATTTGAACACTGAAGCTTTCTTT,CASSQDLDGDLNTEAFF
-,-,TRBJ1-1,TRBV3-1/TRBV3-2,TGTGCCAGCAGCCTCGTATCTGAAGCTTTCTTT,CASSLVSEAFF
TRBD1,once,TRBJ1-5,TRBV18,TGTGCCAGCTCACCCCCGGGACAGTCAAATCAGCCCCAGCATTTT,CASSPPGQSNQPQHF
TRBD2,-,TRBJ2-1,TRBV9,TGTGCCAGCAGCGCCGACTTTAGCGGGGGGCCACTCAATGAGCAGTTCTTC,CASSADFSGGPLNEQFF
-,-,TRBJ1-1,TRBV6-5,TGTGCCAGCAGTCCCACCCAGACAGCAACCACTGAAGCTTTCTTT,CASSPTQTATTEAFF
-,-,TRBJ2-3,TRBV29-1,TGCAGCGTCCTCAGGGGACCGCAGTATTTT,CSVLRGPQYF
-,once,TRBJ2-2,TRBV18,TGTGCCAGCTCACCAGCAGGGACGAGCGGGGAGCTGTTTTTT,CASSPAGTSGELFF
TRBD1,-,TRBJ1-2,TRBV6-5,TGTGCCAGCAGTTACAGGACAGGGGTAGCTAACTATGGCTACACCTTC,CASSYRTGVANYGYTF
TRBD1,-,TRBJ1-1,TRBV29-1,TGCAGCGTTGGGACAGGGAACACTGAAGCTTTCTTT,CSVGTGNTEAFF
-,once,TRBJ1-4,TRBV4-2,TGTGCCAGCAGCCAAGCTGGGGCTAATGAAAAACTGTTTTTT,CASSQAGANEKLFF
-,-,TRBJ1-4,TRBV7-2,TGTGCCAGCAGCTTAAACGGCGACAGAGCTTTATTTTTT,CASSLNGDRALFF
TRBD1,once,TRBJ2-2,TRBV19,TGTGCCAGTAGTCCCAGGGGGCCTTCGAACACCGGGGAGCTGTTTTTT,CASSPRGPSNTGELFF
TRBD2,-,TRBJ2-1,TRBV27,TGTGCCAGCAGTTCCTATCTAGCGGGAGCGGGCAATGAGCAGTTCTTC,CASSSYLAGAGNEQFF
-,-,TRBJ1-1,TRBV7-2,TGTGCCAGCAGCCGGGACGGCTATGTGGACACTGAAGCTTTCTTT,CASSRDGYVDTEAFF
TRBD1,-,TRBJ1-1,TRBV5-6,TGTGCCAGCAGCTTATTTGGGACAGTAAACACTGAAGCTTTCTTT,CASSLFGTVNTEAFF
-,few,TRBJ1-1,TRBV7-9,TGTGCCAGCAGCAGTAGCCTTGGAGGGAAAGCTTTCTTT,CASSSSLGGKAFF
-,-,TRBJ2-3,TRBV5-6,TGTGCCAGCAGCTTGCCGACCGCAGATACGCAGTATTTT,CASSLPTADTQYF
-,-,TRBJ1-2,TRBV3-1/TRBV3-2,TGTGCCAGCAGCCAAGAAGGAAGGGGCAACTATGGCTACACCTTC,CASSQEGRGNYGYTF
-,few,TRBJ2-1,TRBV5-1,TGCGCCAGCAGCTTGGGCCTCGTCAATGAGCAGTTCTTC,CASSLGLVNEQFF
-,-,TRBJ1-5,TRBV27,TGTGCCAGCAGTTTCCAGGGTCAGCCCCAGCATTTT,CASSFQGQPQHF
-,-,TRBJ1-2,TRBV2,TGTGCCAGCAGTGTTAGGGTAGGATATGGCTACACCTTC,CASSVRVGYGYTF
-,-,TRBJ1-6,TRBV7-2,TGTGCCTCCAACTCGGGGTTAGTGGTAAATTCACCCCTCCACTTT,CASNSGLVVNSPLHF
TRBD2,-,TRBJ2-1,TRBV5-1,TGCGCCAGCAGCGCGGCTAGCGGGGGGGCCAAAAATGAGCAGTTCTTC,CASSAASGGAKNEQFF
-,-,TRBJ1-6,TRBV5-4,TGTGCCAGCAGCAACTCGGGACACCGGGGGTCACCCCTCCACTTT,CASSNSGHRGSPLHF
-,-,TRBJ1-1,TRBV7-9,TGTGCCAGCAGCCGTCGGGGGCCCGATGGGAGGAGTGAAGCTTTCTTT,CASSRRGPDGRSEAFF
-,-,TRBJ1-2,TRBV7-9,TGTGCCAGCAGCCCACCGGGGGCGGGGTCCAACTATGGCTACACCTTC,CASSPPGAGSNYGYTF
TRBD1,-,TRBJ2-6,TRBV10-3,TGTGCCATCAGTGACCAGACAGGGGGCGTCTCTGGGGCCAACGTCCTGACTTTC,CAISDQTGGVSGANVLTF
-,few,TRBJ1-6,TRBV7-2,TGTGCCAGCAGCTCTTTTGTCACCAGTTCACCCCTCCACTTT,CASSSFVTSSPLHF
TRBD1,-,TRBJ1-1,TRBV5-1,TGCGCCAGCAGCGGCAGGGGGCGAGATGAAGCTTTCTTT,CASSGRGRDEAFF
TRBD1,once,TRBJ1-2,TRBV7-9,TGTGCCAGCAGCTTAGACCAGGGGGACTATGGCTACACCTTC,CASSLDQGDYGYTF
-,-,TRBJ2-7,TRBV27,TGTGCCAGCAGTTCTTTAGCGCACATGGGGAGAGCCTACGAGCAGTACTTC,CASSSLAHMGRAYEQYF
-,-,TRBJ2-7,TRBV6-5,TGTGCCAGCAGACAGGACGTAGGTGAGCAGTACTTC,CASRQDVGEQYF
TRBD1,-,TRBJ2-2,TRBV7-9,TGTGCCAGCAGCCCGCGGACAGGGGGTAACGGGGAGCTGTTTTTT,CASSPRTGGNGELFF
-,-,TRBJ2-7,TRBV28,TGTGCCAGCAGTCCCCATCAATTTGCGACCGGGCAGTACTTC,CASSPHQFATGQYF
-,few,TRBJ1-5,TRBV7-2,TGTGCCAGCAGCTTACAGGCTAATCAGCCCCAGCATTTT,CASSLQANQPQHF
-,-,TRBJ1-3,TRBV7-2,TGTGCCAGCAGCTCTGACTCCCCCGGCAGCACCATATATTTT,CASSSDSPGSTIYF
TRBD1,-,TRBJ2-1,TRBV6-5,TGTGCCAGCAGTTCCGGGACAGGGAGGTTCAATGAGCAGTTCTTC,CASSSGTGRFNEQFF
-,-,TRBJ2-2,TRBV5-1,TGCGCCAGCAGCTGGGGGAACACCGGGGAGCTGTTTTTT,CASSWGNTGELFF
-,-,TRBJ2-3,TRBV6-5,TGTGCCAGCAGTTACGGTATAAGCACAGATACGCAGTATTTT,CASSYGISTDTQYF
-,few,TRBJ1-2,TRBV7-3,TGTGCCAGCAGCTTAAATAACTTCTATGGCTACACCTTC,CASSLNNFYGYTF
TRBD1,-,TRBJ1-5,TRBV7-9,TGTGCCAGCAGCCCCGGGACAGGGGGAATTCAGCCCCAGCATTTT,CASSPGTGGIQPQHF
TRBD1,-,TRBJ2-5,TRBV6-5,TGTGCCAGCAGTTACACAGGGGGCGGCGGGACCCAGTACTTC,CASSYTGGGGTQYF
-,-,TRBJ1-5,TRBV6-2/TRBV6-3,TGTGCCAGCAGTTACAGGGGGTATCAGCCCCAGCATTTT,CASSYRGYQPQHF